These T cell receptor beta chains were read from a single sample in a study of Ad26.COV2.S vaccination and SARS-CoV-2 variants. The method was immunoSEQ multiplex PCR; TCRdb's version includes in-frame clones alone and lacks a portion of them. The sample holds about 440,000 clones, around 85% seen once. Sample: peripheral blood, taken in a trial of Ad26.COV2.S vaccine versus placebo. All receptors derive from a person aged 18-65 years who received the Ad26.COV2.S COVID-19 vaccine or a placebo. CDR3s include the opening cysteine and the closing phenylalanine or tryptophan. D genes are given only for firm matches. A clone size is listed for some rows: how often the clone was seen (once, few, many), or a class if it is expanded.

V gene	J gene	clone size	CDR3 length	D gene	CDR3 DNA	CDR3 protein
TRBV4-2	TRBJ1-3	NA	16	NA	TGTGCCAGCAGCCAAGTTGGAGGGATTAGGGGTAACACCATATATTTT	CASSQVGGIRGNTIYF
TRBV7-9	TRBJ2-3	NA	18	TRBD2	TGTGCCAGCAGCTTAGCTCAACCGGGACTAGGCGTGGGAGATACGCAGTATTTT	CASSLAQPGLGVGDTQYF
TRBV3-1/TRBV3-2	TRBJ2-7	NA	13	TRBD1	TGTGCCAGCAGCCTCCTACAGGGGTACGAGCAGTACTTC	CASSLLQGYEQYF
TRBV7-3	TRBJ2-1	NA	17	TRBD2	TGTGCCAGCAGCTTGGGACTAGCGGGGAACTCCTACAATGAGCAGTTCTTC	CASSLGLAGNSYNEQFF
TRBV5-4	TRBJ2-3	NA	13	NA	TGTGCCAGCAGCTTGGGGGGGCTAGGTACGCAGTATTTT	CASSLGGLGTQYF
TRBV7-2	TRBJ2-3	NA	15	NA	TGTGCCAGCAGCTTAGCGGGATGGGCAGGGGATACGCAGTATTTT	CASSLAGWAGDTQYF
TRBV27	TRBJ2-3	NA	23	TRBD2	TGTGCCAGCAGTCATTCCAGAGTGTCCGGGACTAGCGGGAGGGCCTATCAAGCAGATACGCAGTATTTT	CASSHSRVSGTSGRAYQADTQYF
TRBV6-5	TRBJ2-7	NA	14	NA	TGTGCCAGCAGACCCAGGACCGCGTCCTACGAGCAGTACTTC	CASRPRTASYEQYF
TRBV4-2	TRBJ1-2	NA	13	NA	TGTGCCAGCAGCTCCCCCGGAAACTATGGCTACACCTTC	CASSSPGNYGYTF
TRBV5-1	TRBJ2-3	NA	14	TRBD2	TGCGCCAGCACCTGGACTAGCGGGCGAGATACGCAGTATTTT	CASTWTSGRDTQYF
TRBV13	TRBJ2-3	once	12	NA	TGTGCCAGCAGCATCCAGTGGGATACGCAGTATTTT	CASSIQWDTQYF
TRBV11-3	TRBJ2-3	NA	12	NA	TGTGCCAGCAGCTTAGTTGGAGATACGCAGTATTTT	CASSLVGDTQYF
TRBV4-2	TRBJ1-2	NA	14	NA	TGTGCCAGCAGCCCCCACATGTCCAACTATGGCTACACCTTC	CASSPHMSNYGYTF
TRBV9	TRBJ1-4	NA	14	NA	TGTGCCAGCAGCCTGGGCCCAACTAATGAAAAACTGTTTTTT	CASSLGPTNEKLFF
TRBV4-1	TRBJ2-2	NA	16	NA	TGCGCCAGCAGCCGCATAAGGGTTTCGGACACCGGGGAGCTGTTTTTT	CASSRIRVSDTGELFF
TRBV12-3/TRBV12-4	TRBJ2-5	NA	13	TRBD2	TGTGCCAGCAGTCAGCTAGCGGGAGAGACCCAGTACTTC	CASSQLAGETQYF
TRBV5-4	TRBJ1-1	NA	13	NA	TGTGCCAGCAGCTTCCTCAAGAACACTGAAGCTTTCTTT	CASSFLKNTEAFF
TRBV10-3	TRBJ2-2	NA	15	NA	TGTGCCATCAGTGAGGAGGGGGTGAGCACCGGGGAGCTGTTTTTT	CAISEEGVSTGELFF
TRBV7-9	TRBJ1-1	NA	12	NA	TGTGCCAGCGGCAGGCAGAACACTGAAGCTTTCTTT	CASGRQNTEAFF
TRBV5-4	TRBJ2-2	NA	16	TRBD2	TGTGCCAGCAGCTTGGAGGGCGGGAGGAACACCGGGGAGCTGTTTTTT	CASSLEGGRNTGELFF
TRBV28	TRBJ2-3	NA	16	NA	TGTGCCAGCAGTCCCCGACAGTTTCGGATCACAGATACGCAGTATTTT	CASSPRQFRITDTQYF
TRBV19	TRBJ2-3	NA	18	NA	TGTGCCAGTAGTATAGGAATGCTGGCGCGTTCTAGCACAGATACGCAGTATTTT	CASSIGMLARSSTDTQYF
TRBV7-9	TRBJ2-3	NA	17	TRBD2	TGTGCCAGCAGCCACGATATTGGACTAGCGGGCACAGATACGCAGTATTTT	CASSHDIGLAGTDTQYF
TRBV18	TRBJ1-3	NA	16	TRBD1	TGTGCCAGCTCAACTGGACAGGGCGGCTCTGGAAACACCATATATTTT	CASSTGQGGSGNTIYF
TRBV18	TRBJ1-5	NA	18	TRBD1	TGTGCCAGCTCACCGAAGTACGCCGCGACAGGGGACCGACAGCCCCAGCATTTT	CASSPKYAATGDRQPQHF
TRBV19	TRBJ2-7	NA	14	NA	TGTGCCAGTAGTAACGGCGGGGACTTATACGAGCAGTACTTC	CASSNGGDLYEQYF
TRBV11-1	TRBJ2-1	NA	13	NA	TGTGCCAGCAGCCTAGGGAGGCCCAATGAGCAGTTCTTC	CASSLGRPNEQFF
TRBV19	TRBJ2-3	NA	13	NA	TGTGCCAGTAGTATAGCCACAGGAGATACGCAGTATTTT	CASSIATGDTQYF
TRBV5-1	TRBJ2-3	NA	15	TRBD1	TGCGCCAGCAGGGCGACAGGGTATTCCACAGATACGCAGTATTTT	CASRATGYSTDTQYF
TRBV2	TRBJ2-4	NA	18	TRBD2	TGTGCCAGCAGTGAGCTCGTCGGGGGGGTCGTAGCCAAAAACATTCAGTACTTC	CASSELVGGVVAKNIQYF
TRBV7-2	TRBJ2-2	NA	14	NA	TGTGCCACCAAGCAGCCACCGAACACCGGGGAGCTGTTTTTT	CATKQPPNTGELFF
TRBV30	TRBJ1-6	NA	15	TRBD1	TGTGCCTGGAGTGGCCAAGGACAGGGGGGTTCACCCCTCCACTTT	CAWSGQGQGGSPLHF
TRBV9	TRBJ1-3	NA	15	NA	TGTGCCAGCAGCGTTGCAGGATTGACTGGAAACACCATATATTTT	CASSVAGLTGNTIYF
TRBV2	TRBJ2-7	NA	12	NA	TGTGCCAGCAGGGGAGGCTCCTACGAGCAGTACTTC	CASRGGSYEQYF
TRBV28	TRBJ1-1	NA	13	NA	TGTGCCACCCAAAGAGAGGGGAACACTGAAGCTTTCTTT	CATQREGNTEAFF
TRBV7-2	TRBJ2-5	NA	16	NA	TGTGCCAGCAGCTTTAAGGATAGCGAGGGCCGGGGGACCCAGTACTTC	CASSFKDSEGRGTQYF
TRBV24-1	TRBJ2-2	NA	16	NA	TGTGCCACCGGGGCGGGGTGGAGCGGGACAGCCGGGGAGCTGTTTTTT	CATGAGWSGTAGELFF
TRBV7-2	TRBJ2-7	NA	15	TRBD2	TGTGCCAGCAGCGTAACTAGCGGGAGGTTCAACGAGCAGTACTTC	CASSVTSGRFNEQYF
TRBV12-3/TRBV12-4	TRBJ1-2	NA	12	NA	TGTGCCAGCAGTTCGCGGGCCTATGGCTACACCTTC	CASSSRAYGYTF
TRBV9	TRBJ2-5	NA	13	NA	TGTGCCAGCAGCGTGGGGGTTCTGGAGACCCAGTACTTC	CASSVGVLETQYF
TRBV11-2	TRBJ2-2	NA	15	NA	TGTGCCAGCAGCCCTAAGCCCCTTAACACCGGGGAGCTGTTTTTT	CASSPKPLNTGELFF
TRBV28	TRBJ1-1	NA	14	NA	TGTGCCAGCAGTCTAGATGACATGAACACTGAAGCTTTCTTT	CASSLDDMNTEAFF
TRBV9	TRBJ2-7	NA	18	NA	TGTGCCAGCAGCGTCGCCCCCCCGGGGCAGGGCCTATCCTACGAGCAGTACTTC	CASSVAPPGQGLSYEQYF
TRBV24-1	TRBJ2-3	few	13	NA	TGTGCCACCAGTCTTAGTGGCACAGATACGCAGTATTTT	CATSLSGTDTQYF
TRBV6-2/TRBV6-3	TRBJ2-3	once	16	NA	TGTGCCAGCAGTTTCGACGGGGGAACTAGCACAGATACGCAGTATTTT	CASSFDGGTSTDTQYF
TRBV2	TRBJ1-5	NA	14	TRBD1	TGTGCCAGCAGCCCCGACAGGGTGGGTCAGCCCCAGCATTTT	CASSPDRVGQPQHF
TRBV6-2/TRBV6-3	TRBJ2-5	NA	11	NA	TGTGCCAGCAGTAGTTCAGAGACCCAGTACTTC	CASSSSETQYF
TRBV7-6	TRBJ2-7	NA	14	NA	TGTGCCAGCACCTCCGGCCCCGGGGGCGACGAGCAGTACTTC	CASTSGPGGDEQYF
TRBV19	TRBJ2-5	NA	14	NA	TGTGCCAGTAGTATAGTGGGACCCAAAGAGACCCAGTACTTC	CASSIVGPKETQYF
TRBV24-1	TRBJ2-1	NA	15	NA	TGTGCCACCTCTAATAGGGGTCCTTCCTACAATGAGCAGTTCTTC	CATSNRGPSYNEQFF
TRBV28	TRBJ1-1	NA	13	NA	TGTGCCACCGGGACGGCTATGAACACTGAAGCTTTCTTT	CATGTAMNTEAFF
TRBV28	TRBJ1-2	NA	11	NA	TGTGCCAGCAGCCGAGGGTATGGCTACACCTTC	CASSRGYGYTF
TRBV5-1	TRBJ2-1	NA	14	TRBD2	TGCGCCAGCCGGGCGGGCGGCGGGGGATATGAGCAGTTCTTC	CASRAGGGGYEQFF